This TCR beta chain was recovered during a study of shared clonotypes between healthy human individuals. Whole-study results and caveats: Sampling used blood alone; tissue repertoires probably differ.

This was a deep-level run. The table came from immunoSEQ multiplex PCR; TCRdb's copy has only in-frame clones and leaves some out. The table has about 110,000 clones, roughly two thirds seen once. In the case of this clone: Its matching antigen is unknown. Germline is not matched at one junction end, which may reflect a read error.

Donors included only healthy HIV-negative adults lacking recent acute infections or vaccinations. The V gene's germline CDR1 is LNHNV and CDR2 YYDKDF (reference sequence). The CDR3 spans 15 residues. The V call is TRBV15, the J call TRBJ2-3, with D possibly being TRBD2 (6 bases). The receptor was derived from a woman aged 30 to 39 in good health. Material: memory CD8+ T cells sorted from blood. This sample's subset: CD45RO+ cells pooled with CCR7-negative TemRA cells. This CDR3 is CATRRGAGSTDTQYF. In nucleotides, the CDR3 is TGTGCCACCAGAAGAGGGGCGGGGAGCACAGATACGCAGTATTTT.